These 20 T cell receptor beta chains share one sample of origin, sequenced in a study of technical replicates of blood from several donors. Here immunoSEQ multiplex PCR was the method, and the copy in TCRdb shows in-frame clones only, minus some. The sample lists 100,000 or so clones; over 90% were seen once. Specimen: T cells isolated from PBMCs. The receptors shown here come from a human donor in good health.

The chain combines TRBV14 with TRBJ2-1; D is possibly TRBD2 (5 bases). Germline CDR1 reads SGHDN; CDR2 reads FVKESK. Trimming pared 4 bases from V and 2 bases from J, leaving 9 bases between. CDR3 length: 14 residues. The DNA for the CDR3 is TGTGCCAGCAGCCGGACGGGAACCTACAATGAGCAGTTCTTC. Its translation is CASSRTGTYNEQFF.

For the CDR3, the DNA is TGTGCCAGCAGTTTAACCCCCCCCTGGGGGGCGGGAGGTGACACAGATACGCAGTATTTT. This encodes CASSLTPPWGAGGDTDTQYF. The chain carries TRBV28 and TRBJ2-3; 8 positions agree with TRBD2. The germline V gene encodes CDR1 MDHEN and CDR2 SYDVKM. V lost 2 bases and J lost 2; bases outside the gene matches: 18. The CDR3 has 20 amino acids.

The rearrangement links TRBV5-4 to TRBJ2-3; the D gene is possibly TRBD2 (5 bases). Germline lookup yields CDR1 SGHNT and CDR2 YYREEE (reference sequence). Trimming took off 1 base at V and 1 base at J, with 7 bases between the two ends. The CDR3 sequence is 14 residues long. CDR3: CASSLIGGTDTQYF. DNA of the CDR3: TGTGCCAGCAGCTTGATCGGGGGCACAGATACGCAGTATTTT.

The CDR3 region is CASRWAGGELFF. In DNA form, the CDR3 reads TGTGCCAGCAGATGGGCTGGCGGGGAGCTGTTTTTT. The V call is TRBV7-9, the J call TRBJ2-2; D is unclear. V was shortened by 6 bases and J by 7 bases, with 9 bases between the two germline ends. Per germline, CDR1 SEHNR and CDR2 FQNEAQ (reference sequence). The CDR3 is made up of 12 amino acids. Full variable domain (rest looked up from reference TRBV7-9 and TRBJ2-2): DTGVSQNPRHKITKRGQNVTFRCDPISEHNRLYWYRQTLGQGPEFLTYFQNEAQLEKSRLLSDRFSAERPKGSFSTLEIQRTEQGDSAMYLCASRWAGGELFFGEGSRLTVL.

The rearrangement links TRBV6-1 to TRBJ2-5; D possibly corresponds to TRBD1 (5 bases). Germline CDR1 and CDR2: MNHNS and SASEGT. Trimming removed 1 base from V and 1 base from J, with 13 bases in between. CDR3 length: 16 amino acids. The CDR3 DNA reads TGTGCCAGCAGTGAAGGGACAAGGATCCTCCAAGAGACCCAGTACTTC. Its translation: CASSEGTRILQETQYF.

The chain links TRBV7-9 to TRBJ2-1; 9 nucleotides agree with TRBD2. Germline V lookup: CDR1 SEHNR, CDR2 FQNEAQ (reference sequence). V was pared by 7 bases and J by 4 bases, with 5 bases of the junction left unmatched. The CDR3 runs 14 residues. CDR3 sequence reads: CASNRLAEYNEQFF. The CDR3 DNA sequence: TGTGCCAGCAACAGACTAGCGGAGTACAATGAGCAGTTCTTC.

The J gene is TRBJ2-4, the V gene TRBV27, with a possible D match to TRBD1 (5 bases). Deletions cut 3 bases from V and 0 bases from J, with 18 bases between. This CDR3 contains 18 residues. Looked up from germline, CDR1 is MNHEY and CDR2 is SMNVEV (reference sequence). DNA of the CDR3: TGTGCCAGCAGTTTTGCATGGGAAGTCAGGGAAGCCAAAAACATTCAGTACTTC. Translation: CASSFAWEVREAKNIQYF.

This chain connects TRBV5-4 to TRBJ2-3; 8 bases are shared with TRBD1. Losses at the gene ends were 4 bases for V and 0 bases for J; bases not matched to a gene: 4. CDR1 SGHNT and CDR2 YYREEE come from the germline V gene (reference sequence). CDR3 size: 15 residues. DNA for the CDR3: TGTGCCAGCAGCCGACAGGGGTCTAGCACAGATACGCAGTATTTT. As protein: CASSRQGSSTDTQYF.

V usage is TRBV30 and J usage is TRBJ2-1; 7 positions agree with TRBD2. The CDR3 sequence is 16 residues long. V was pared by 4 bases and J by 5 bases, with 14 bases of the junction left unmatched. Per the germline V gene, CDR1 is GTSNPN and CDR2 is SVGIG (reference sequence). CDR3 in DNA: TGTGCCTGGAAACCGCGACCTGGCGGGGGTCACAATGAGCAGTTCTTC. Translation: CAWKPRPGGGHNEQFF.

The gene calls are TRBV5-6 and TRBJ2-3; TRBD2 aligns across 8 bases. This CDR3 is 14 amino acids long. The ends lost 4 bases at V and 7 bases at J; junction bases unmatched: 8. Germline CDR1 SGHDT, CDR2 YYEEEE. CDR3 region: CASSLSGDKNTQYF. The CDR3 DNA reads TGTGCCAGCAGCCTTAGCGGGGATAAAAATACGCAGTATTTT.

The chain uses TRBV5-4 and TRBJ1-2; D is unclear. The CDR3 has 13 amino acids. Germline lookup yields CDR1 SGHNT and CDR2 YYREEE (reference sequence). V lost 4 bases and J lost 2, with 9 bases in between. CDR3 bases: TGTGCCAGCAGCCAATCGGAGAACTATGGCTACACCTTC. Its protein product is CASSQSENYGYTF.

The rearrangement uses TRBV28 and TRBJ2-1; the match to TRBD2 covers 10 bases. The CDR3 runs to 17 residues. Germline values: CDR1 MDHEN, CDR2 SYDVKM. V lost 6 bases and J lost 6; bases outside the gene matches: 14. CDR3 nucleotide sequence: TGTGCCAGCAGAGACCCAGGCTGGACTAGCGGAATCAATGAGCAGTTCTTC. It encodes CASRDPGWTSGINEQFF.

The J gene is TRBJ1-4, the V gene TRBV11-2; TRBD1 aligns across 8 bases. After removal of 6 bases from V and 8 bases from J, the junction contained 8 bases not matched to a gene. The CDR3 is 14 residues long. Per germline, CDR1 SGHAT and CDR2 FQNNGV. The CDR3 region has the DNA TGTGCCAGCAGGTCCGGGCAGGGGGCAGAAAAACTGTTTTTT. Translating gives CASRSGQGAEKLFF.

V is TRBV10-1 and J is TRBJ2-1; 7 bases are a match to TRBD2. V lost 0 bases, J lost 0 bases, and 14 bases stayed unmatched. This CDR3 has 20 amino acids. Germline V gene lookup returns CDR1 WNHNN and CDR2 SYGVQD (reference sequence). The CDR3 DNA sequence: TGCGCCAGCAGTGAGTCACTAGCGAGCGACCCCGAGCCCTCCTACAATGAGCAGTTCTTC. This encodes CASSESLASDPEPSYNEQFF.

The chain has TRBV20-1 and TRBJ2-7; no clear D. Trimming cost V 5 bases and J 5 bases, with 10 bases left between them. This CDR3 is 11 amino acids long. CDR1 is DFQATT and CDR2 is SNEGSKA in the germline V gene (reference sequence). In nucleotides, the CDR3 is TGCAGTGCTGGTGAGGTCGACGAGCAGTACTTC. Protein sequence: CSAGEVDEQYF.

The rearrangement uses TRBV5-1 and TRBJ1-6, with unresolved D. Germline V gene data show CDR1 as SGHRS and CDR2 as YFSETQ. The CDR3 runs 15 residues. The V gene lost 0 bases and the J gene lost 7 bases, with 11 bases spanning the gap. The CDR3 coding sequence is TGCGCCAGCAGCTTGGCTCGGACTCCAAATTCACCCCTCCACTTT. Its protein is CASSLARTPNSPLHF.

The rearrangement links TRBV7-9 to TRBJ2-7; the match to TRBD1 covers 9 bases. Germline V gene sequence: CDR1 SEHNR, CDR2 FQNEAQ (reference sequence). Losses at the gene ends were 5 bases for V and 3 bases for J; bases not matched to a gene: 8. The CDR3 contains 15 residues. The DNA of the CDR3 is TGTGCCAGCAGCCGCGGACAGGGGTCGGGCTACGAGCAGTACTTC. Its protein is CASSRGQGSGYEQYF.

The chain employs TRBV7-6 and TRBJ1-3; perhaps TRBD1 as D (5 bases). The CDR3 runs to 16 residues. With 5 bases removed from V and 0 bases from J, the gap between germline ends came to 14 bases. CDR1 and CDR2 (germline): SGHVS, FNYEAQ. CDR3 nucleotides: TGTGCCAGCAGCCCGAGTCGTAGGGGCTCTGGAAACACCATATATTTT. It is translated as CASSPSRRGSGNTIYF.

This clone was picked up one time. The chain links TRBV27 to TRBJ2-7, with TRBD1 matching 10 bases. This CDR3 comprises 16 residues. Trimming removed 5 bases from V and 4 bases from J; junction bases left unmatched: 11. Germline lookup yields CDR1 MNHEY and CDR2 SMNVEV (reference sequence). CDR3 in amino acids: CASSLGEGTGVYEQYF. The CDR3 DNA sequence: TGTGCCAGCAGTCTCGGGGAGGGGACAGGGGTATACGAGCAGTACTTC.

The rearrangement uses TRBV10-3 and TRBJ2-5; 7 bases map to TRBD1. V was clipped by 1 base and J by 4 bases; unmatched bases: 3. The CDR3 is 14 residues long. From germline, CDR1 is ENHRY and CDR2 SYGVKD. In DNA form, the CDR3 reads TGTGCCATCAGTGAGTTGGCAGGGGGAGAGACCCAGTACTTC. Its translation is CAISELAGGETQYF.